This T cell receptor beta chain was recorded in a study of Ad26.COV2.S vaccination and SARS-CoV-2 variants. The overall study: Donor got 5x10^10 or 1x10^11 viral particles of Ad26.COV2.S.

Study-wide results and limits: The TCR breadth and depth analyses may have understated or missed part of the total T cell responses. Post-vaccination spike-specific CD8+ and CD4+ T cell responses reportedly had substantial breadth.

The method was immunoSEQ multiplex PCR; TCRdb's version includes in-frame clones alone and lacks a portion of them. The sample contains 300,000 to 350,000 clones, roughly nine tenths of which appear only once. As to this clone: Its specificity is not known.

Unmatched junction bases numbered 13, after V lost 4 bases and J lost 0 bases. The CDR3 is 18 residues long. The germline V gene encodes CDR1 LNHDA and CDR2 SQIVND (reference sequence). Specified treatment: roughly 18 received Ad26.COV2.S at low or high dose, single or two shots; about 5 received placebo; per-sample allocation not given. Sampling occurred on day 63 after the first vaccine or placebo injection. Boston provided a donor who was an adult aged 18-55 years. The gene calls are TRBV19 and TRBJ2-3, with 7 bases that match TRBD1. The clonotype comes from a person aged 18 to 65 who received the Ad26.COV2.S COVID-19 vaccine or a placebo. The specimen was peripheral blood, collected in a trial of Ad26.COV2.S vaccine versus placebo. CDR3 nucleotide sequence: TGTGCCAGTAGTAATGACAGGGCAGCTCTTATTAGCACAGATACGCAGTATTTT. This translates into CASSNDRAALISTDTQYF.